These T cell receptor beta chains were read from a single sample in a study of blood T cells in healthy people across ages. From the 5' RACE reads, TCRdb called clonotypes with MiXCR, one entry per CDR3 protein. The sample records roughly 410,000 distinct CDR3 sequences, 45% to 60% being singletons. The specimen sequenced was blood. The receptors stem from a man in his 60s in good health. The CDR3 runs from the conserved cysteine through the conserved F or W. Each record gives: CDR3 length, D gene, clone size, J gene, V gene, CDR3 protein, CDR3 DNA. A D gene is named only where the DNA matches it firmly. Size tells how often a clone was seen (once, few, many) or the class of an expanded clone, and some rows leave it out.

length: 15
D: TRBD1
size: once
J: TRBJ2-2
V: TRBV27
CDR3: CASSLLPGQGYGVFF
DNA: TGTGCCAGCAGTTTACTCCCGGGACAGGGATATGGGGTGTTTTTT

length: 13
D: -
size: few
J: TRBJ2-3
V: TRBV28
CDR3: CASSLRDTDTQYF
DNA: TGTGCCAGCAGTTTGCGGGACACAGATACGCAGTATTTT

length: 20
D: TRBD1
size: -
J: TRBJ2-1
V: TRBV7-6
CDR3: CASSLVDPGQAQSSYNEQFF
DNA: TGTGCCAGCAGCTTAGTTGACCCAGGACAGGCCCAAAGCTCCTACAATGAGCAGTTCTTC

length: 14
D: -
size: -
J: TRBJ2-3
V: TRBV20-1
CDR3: CSASWRGTTDTQYF
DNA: TGCAGTGCTAGTTGGCGGGGCACCACAGATACGCAGTATTTT

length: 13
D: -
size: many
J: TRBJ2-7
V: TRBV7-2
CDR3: CASSLGGGYEQYF
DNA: TGTGCCAGCAGCTTAGGTGGTGGCTACGAGCAGTACTTC

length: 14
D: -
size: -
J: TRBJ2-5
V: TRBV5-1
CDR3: CARSLAGARETQYF
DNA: TGCGCCAGAAGCTTGGCAGGGGCACGCGAGACCCAGTACTTC

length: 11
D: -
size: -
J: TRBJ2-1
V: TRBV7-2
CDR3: CASSPRKEQFF
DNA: TGTGCCAGCAGCCCACGTAAGGAGCAGTTCTTC

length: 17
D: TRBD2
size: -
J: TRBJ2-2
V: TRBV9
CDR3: CASSVGSGRGNTGELFF
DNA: TGTGCCAGCAGCGTAGGCAGCGGGAGGGGGAACACCGGGGAGCTGTTTTTT

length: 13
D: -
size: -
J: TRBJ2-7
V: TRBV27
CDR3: CASSRGISYEQYF
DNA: TGTGCCAGCAGTAGGGGTATCTCCTACGAGCAGTACTTC

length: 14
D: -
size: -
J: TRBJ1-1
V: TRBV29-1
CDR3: CSVEIWGSNTEAFF
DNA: TGCAGCGTTGAAATCTGGGGCTCAAACACTGAAGCTTTCTTT

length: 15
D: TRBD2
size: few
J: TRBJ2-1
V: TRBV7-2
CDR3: CASSSGLASVHEQFF
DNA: TGTGCCAGCAGCTCGGGACTAGCTAGTGTCCATGAGCAGTTCTTC

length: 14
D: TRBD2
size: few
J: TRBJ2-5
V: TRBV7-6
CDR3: CASTPTSDQETQYF
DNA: TGTGCCAGCACCCCGACTAGCGATCAAGAGACCCAGTACTTC

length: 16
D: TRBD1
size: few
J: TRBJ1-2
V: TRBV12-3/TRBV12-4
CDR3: CASRGTGQGEGYGYTF
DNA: TGTGCCAGCAGGGGAACCGGACAGGGGGAAGGTTATGGCTACACCTTC

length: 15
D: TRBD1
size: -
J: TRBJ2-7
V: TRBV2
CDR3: CASSVRDRGPYEQYF
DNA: TGTGCCAGCAGTGTGCGGGACAGGGGCCCCTACGAGCAGTACTTC

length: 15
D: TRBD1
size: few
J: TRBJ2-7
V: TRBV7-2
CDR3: CASSLTTGTGVEQYF
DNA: TGTGCCAGCAGCCTCACCACCGGGACAGGGGTCGAGCAGTACTTC

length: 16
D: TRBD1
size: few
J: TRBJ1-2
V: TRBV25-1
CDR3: CASSERDRGSLYGYTF
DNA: TGTGCCAGCAGTGAGAGGGACAGGGGCTCCCTCTATGGCTACACCTTC

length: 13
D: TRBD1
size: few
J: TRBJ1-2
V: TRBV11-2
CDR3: CASSLDRTYGYTF
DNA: TGTGCCAGCAGCTTGGACAGGACCTATGGCTACACCTTC

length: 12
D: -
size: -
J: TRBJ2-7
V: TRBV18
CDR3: CASSPKGEAQYF
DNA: TGTGCCAGCTCACCAAAAGGGGAGGCCCAGTACTTC

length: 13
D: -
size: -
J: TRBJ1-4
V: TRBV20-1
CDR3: CSAQQGVNEKLFF
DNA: TGCAGTGCACAACAGGGTGTTAATGAAAAACTGTTTTTT

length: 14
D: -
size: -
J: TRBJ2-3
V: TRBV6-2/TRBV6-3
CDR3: CASSDPQTADTQYF
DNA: TGTGCCAGCAGTGACCCTCAAACGGCAGATACGCAGTATTTT

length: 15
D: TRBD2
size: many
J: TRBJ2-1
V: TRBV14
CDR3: CATSTSGGAGNEQFF
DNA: TGTGCCACCTCAACTAGCGGGGGAGCGGGCAATGAGCAGTTCTTC

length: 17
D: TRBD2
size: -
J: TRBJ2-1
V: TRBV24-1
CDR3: CATSLWTGTSGSSEQFF
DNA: TGTGCCACCAGCCTTTGGACCGGGACTAGCGGGAGTAGTGAGCAGTTCTTC

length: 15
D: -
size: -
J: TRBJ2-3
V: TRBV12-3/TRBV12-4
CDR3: CASRSSSVGVDTQYF
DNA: TGTGCCAGCAGGTCCTCATCTGTGGGGGTCGATACGCAGTATTTT

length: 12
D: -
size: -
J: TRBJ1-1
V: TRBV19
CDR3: CASSIRDTEAFF
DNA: TGTGCCAGTAGTATTCGGGACACTGAAGCTTTCTTT

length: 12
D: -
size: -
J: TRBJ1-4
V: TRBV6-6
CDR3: CASSTTSEKLFF
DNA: TGTGCCAGCAGTACCACAAGTGAAAAACTGTTTTTT

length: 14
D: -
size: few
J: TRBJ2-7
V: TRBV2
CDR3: CASAGTSNIYEQYF
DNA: TGTGCCAGCGCAGGGACTTCTAATATCTACGAGCAGTACTTC

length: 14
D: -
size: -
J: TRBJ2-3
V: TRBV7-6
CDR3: CASSTRPSTDTQYF
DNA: TGTGCCAGCAGCACAAGACCCAGCACAGATACGCAGTATTTT

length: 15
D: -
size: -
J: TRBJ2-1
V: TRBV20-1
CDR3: CSARGLGGPYNEQFF
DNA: TGCAGTGCTAGAGGTCTGGGGGGGCCCTACAATGAGCAGTTCTTC

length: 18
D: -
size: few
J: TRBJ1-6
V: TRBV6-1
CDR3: CASSPGRLRNVGNSPLHF
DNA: TGTGCCAGCAGTCCAGGACGGCTGAGGAACGTTGGTAATTCACCCCTCCACTTT

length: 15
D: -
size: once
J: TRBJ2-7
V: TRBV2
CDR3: CASRGVRGNHYEQYF
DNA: TGTGCCAGCAGGGGGGTGCGGGGCAATCACTACGAGCAGTACTTC

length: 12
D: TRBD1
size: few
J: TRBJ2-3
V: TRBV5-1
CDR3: CASSWGQGAQYF
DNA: TGCGCCAGCAGCTGGGGACAGGGTGCGCAGTATTTT

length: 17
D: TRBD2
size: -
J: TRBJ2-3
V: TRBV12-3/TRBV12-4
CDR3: CASSQRASGGGTDTEYF
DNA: TGTGCCAGCAGCCAAAGGGCTAGCGGGGGGGGAACAGATACGGAGTATTTT

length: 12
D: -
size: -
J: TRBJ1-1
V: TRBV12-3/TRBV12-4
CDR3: CASSLLDTEAFF
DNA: TGTGCCAGCAGTTTATTGGACACTGAAGCTTTCTTT

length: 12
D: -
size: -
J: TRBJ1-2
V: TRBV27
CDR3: CASFEGNYGYTF
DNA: TGTGCCAGTTTCGAAGGGAACTATGGCTACACCTTC

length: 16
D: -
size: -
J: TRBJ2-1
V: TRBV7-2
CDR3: CASSLSQGGLYNEQFF
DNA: TGTGCCAGCAGCTTATCGCAGGGGGGCTTATACAATGAGCAGTTCTTC

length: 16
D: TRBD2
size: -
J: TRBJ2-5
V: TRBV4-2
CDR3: CASSQGTSGRQETQYF
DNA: TGTGCCAGCAGCCAGGGGACTAGCGGACGACAAGAGACCCAGTACTTC

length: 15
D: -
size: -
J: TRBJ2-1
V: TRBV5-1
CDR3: CASSLGQEFYNEQFF
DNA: TGCGCCAGCAGCTTGGGGCAGGAGTTCTACAATGAGCAGTTCTTC

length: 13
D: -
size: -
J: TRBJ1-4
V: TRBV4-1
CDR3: CASSQESTGELFF
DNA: TGCGCCAGCAGCCAAGAATCGACAGGTGAACTGTTTTTT

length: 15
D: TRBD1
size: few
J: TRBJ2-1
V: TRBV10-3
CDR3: CAISPSPGTGGEQFF
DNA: TGTGCCATCAGTCCTTCCCCCGGGACAGGGGGGGAGCAGTTCTTC

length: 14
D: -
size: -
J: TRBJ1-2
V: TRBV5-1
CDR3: CASSSTGAKYGYTF
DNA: TGCGCCAGCAGCTCAACCGGGGCCAAATATGGCTACACCTTC

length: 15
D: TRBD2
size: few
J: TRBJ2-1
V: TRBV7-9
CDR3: CASSLGGGGNNEQFF
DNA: TGTGCCAGCAGCTTAGGCGGCGGGGGGAACAATGAGCAGTTCTTC

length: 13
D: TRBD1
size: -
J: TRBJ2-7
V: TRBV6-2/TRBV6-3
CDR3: CASSRQGFYEQYF
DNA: TGTGCCAGCAGTCGACAGGGTTTCTACGAGCAGTACTTC

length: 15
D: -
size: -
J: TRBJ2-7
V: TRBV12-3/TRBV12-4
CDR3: CASSLAGRFTYEQYF
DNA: TGTGCCAGCAGTTTAGCGGGTAGGTTCACCTACGAGCAGTACTTC

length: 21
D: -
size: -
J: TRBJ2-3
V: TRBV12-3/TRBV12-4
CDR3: CASSLDFSGGDGATSTDTQYF
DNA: TGTGCCAGCAGTTTAGACTTTTCCGGCGGCGACGGAGCCACTAGCACAGATACGCAGTATTTT

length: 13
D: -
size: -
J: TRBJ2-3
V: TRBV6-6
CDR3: CASSGEQWDTQYF
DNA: TGTGCCAGCAGCGGAGAACAGTGGGATACGCAGTATTTT

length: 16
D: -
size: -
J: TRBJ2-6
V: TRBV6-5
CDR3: CASSHEGSSGANVLTF
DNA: TGTGCCAGCAGTCATGAGGGCTCCTCTGGGGCCAACGTCCTGACTTTC